This T cell receptor (beta chain) was captured in a study of human T cells and chemical hapten exposure. Findings and limits, study-wide: The study found expanded TCRs formed significantly more large CDR3 similarity clusters than controls.

TCRdb reprocessed the RACE reads via MiXCR and lists one record per CDR3 protein. The profile shows over 150,000 distinct CDR3 sequences, around a quarter of them singletons. Remarks on this clonotype: As yet, its antigen is unknown.

Germline values: CDR1 MNHEY, CDR2 SMNVEV (reference sequence). The length of the CDR3 is 15 residues. Deletions cut 6 bases from V and 3 bases from J, with 15 bases between. The time point here: patch test 3, about 24 weeks after DPC sensitization. This sample's treatment: therapeutic diphenylcyclopropenone sensitization with weekly scalp DPC. The chain recombines TRBV27 with TRBJ1-5; a possible D gene is TRBD1 (5 bases). Sample: whole blood, taken in connection with sensitization to the hapten diphenylcyclopropenone (DPC). This receptor was identified in a woman aged 18-29 years with alopecia areata. Some clones in this sample may be carry-over from other donors' samples. The CDR3 sequence is CASSPVTVLNQPQHF. The CDR3, as DNA: TGTGCCAGCAGCCCCGTGACAGTTCTCAATCAGCCCCAGCATTTT.